Listed below are T cell receptor beta chains from one sample, sequenced in a study of T cell repertoires in cytomegalovirus infection. Via MiXCR, TCRdb re-called the reads, giving one row per CDR3 protein. The sample lists around 710,000 distinct CDR3 sequences; 25% to 30% were seen once. For these TCRs, the target antigens are not known. The source was cultured CD8+ T cells from PBMCs, collected from culture after CMV antigen stimulation. These receptors were collected from a human donor in good health (CMV status not recorded). Some clones in this sample may be carry-over from other donors' samples. Each CDR3 is given with its conserved first and last residue. D genes are given only for firm matches. Part of the rows lack a size; the others show once, few, many or a class for expanded clones.

clone size: few
V gene: TRBV7-3
D gene: .
J gene: TRBJ2-5
CDR3 DNA: TGTGCCAGTCGGCAGGGCCCCCAAGAGACCCAGTACTTC
CDR3 protein: CASRQGPQETQYF

clone size: .
V gene: TRBV27
D gene: .
J gene: TRBJ1-1
CDR3 DNA: TGTCTTGCGGGGGTGAACACTGAAGCTTTCTTT
CDR3 protein: CLAGVNTEAFF

clone size: .
V gene: TRBV5-8
D gene: .
J gene: TRBJ2-3
CDR3 DNA: TGTGCCAGCCCCCTCGCTGCGGGGAAGACAGATACGCAGTATTTT
CDR3 protein: CASPLAAGKTDTQYF

clone size: few
V gene: TRBV4-1
D gene: TRBD2
J gene: TRBJ2-5
CDR3 DNA: TGCGCCAGCAGCCAAGTGTTAGCGGGGGTTCAAGAGACCCAGTACTTC
CDR3 protein: CASSQVLAGVQETQYF

clone size: .
V gene: TRBV12-5
D gene: TRBD1
J gene: TRBJ1-5
CDR3 DNA: TGTGCTAGTGGTTTCTCGTGGACAGGGGATAGCAATCAGCCCCAGCATTTT
CDR3 protein: CASGFSWTGDSNQPQHF

clone size: few
V gene: TRBV12-3/TRBV12-4
D gene: .
J gene: TRBJ1-1
CDR3 DNA: TGTGCCAGCACCCGACCCGAGCTGCACCCTGAAGCTTTCTTT
CDR3 protein: CASTRPELHPEAFF

clone size: once
V gene: TRBV2
D gene: .
J gene: TRBJ1-2
CDR3 DNA: TGTGCCAGCAGCGCGGACACGCTCGCGAGCTATGGCTACACCTTC
CDR3 protein: CASSADTLASYGYTF

clone size: .
V gene: TRBV7-2
D gene: TRBD1
J gene: TRBJ2-5
CDR3 DNA: TGTGCCAGCAGCTTAGAGTACCAGGGGGCGCGGGAGACCCAGTACTTC
CDR3 protein: CASSLEYQGARETQYF

clone size: few
V gene: TRBV27
D gene: TRBD1
J gene: TRBJ2-7
CDR3 DNA: TGTGCCAGCAGTTTCCGGGACAGGGGGCAGCCCCTCTACTTC
CDR3 protein: CASSFRDRGQPLYF

clone size: few
V gene: TRBV28
D gene: .
J gene: TRBJ1-3
CDR3 DNA: TGTGCCAGCAGTTTCTCGGACTCTGGAAACACCATATATTTT
CDR3 protein: CASSFSDSGNTIYF

clone size: .
V gene: TRBV6-8
D gene: .
J gene: TRBJ1-1
CDR3 DNA: TGTGCCAGCAGTTCCCCCGAGGGAGGGTTGAACACTGAAGCTTTCTTT
CDR3 protein: CASSSPEGGLNTEAFF

clone size: few
V gene: TRBV11-3
D gene: TRBD2
J gene: TRBJ2-2
CDR3 DNA: TGTGCCAGCAGCTCTCTAGCGGGGGGCACCGGGGAGCTGTTTTTT
CDR3 protein: CASSSLAGGTGELFF

clone size: few
V gene: TRBV7-2
D gene: .
J gene: TRBJ1-5
CDR3 DNA: TGTGCCAGCAGCATTAGTGTCTGGGGTGATCAGCCCCAGCATTTT
CDR3 protein: CASSISVWGDQPQHF

clone size: few
V gene: TRBV4-3
D gene: .
J gene: TRBJ1-1
CDR3 DNA: TGCGCCAGCAGCCCCACCCCTGGGATGAACACTGAAGCTTTCTTT
CDR3 protein: CASSPTPGMNTEAFF

clone size: .
V gene: TRBV4-1
D gene: TRBD2
J gene: TRBJ2-1
CDR3 DNA: TGCGCCAGCAGCCAAGTCTCCGGGACTAGCGGGACCAATGAGCAGTTCTTC
CDR3 protein: CASSQVSGTSGTNEQFF

clone size: few
V gene: TRBV4-1
D gene: .
J gene: TRBJ1-2
CDR3 DNA: TGCGCCAGCAGCCCCGGGGCCGGCAAAACCTTC
CDR3 protein: CASSPGAGKTF

clone size: .
V gene: TRBV6-6
D gene: TRBD2
J gene: TRBJ2-3
CDR3 DNA: TGTGCCAGCAGTGGTTGGACTAGCGGGGCCACAGATACGCAGTATTTT
CDR3 protein: CASSGWTSGATDTQYF

clone size: .
V gene: TRBV6-1
D gene: TRBD1
J gene: TRBJ2-1
CDR3 DNA: TGTGCCAGCAGTTTTTCGGGGCCCGGGACAGTTTTCAATGAGCAGTTCTTC
CDR3 protein: CASSFSGPGTVFNEQFF

clone size: few
V gene: TRBV10-3
D gene: .
J gene: TRBJ2-2
CDR3 DNA: TGTGCCATCAACTCCCGGCCAGATAACACCGGGGAGCTGTTTTTT
CDR3 protein: CAINSRPDNTGELFF

clone size: .
V gene: TRBV6-5
D gene: TRBD1
J gene: TRBJ2-2
CDR3 DNA: TGTGCCAGCAGTCGTTCACAGGGGGCGAGGACCGGGGAGCTGTTTTTT
CDR3 protein: CASSRSQGARTGELFF

clone size: few
V gene: TRBV27
D gene: TRBD1
J gene: TRBJ2-5
CDR3 DNA: TGTGCCAGCAGTTCTCCTCGGACAGGGGAAGAGACCCAGTACTTC
CDR3 protein: CASSSPRTGEETQYF

clone size: .
V gene: TRBV12-3/TRBV12-4
D gene: TRBD1
J gene: TRBJ1-1
CDR3 DNA: TGTGCCAGCAGTTTTTACAGGGGGAACACTGAAGCTTTCTTT
CDR3 protein: CASSFYRGNTEAFF

clone size: .
V gene: TRBV29-1
D gene: .
J gene: TRBJ1-1
CDR3 DNA: TGCAGCGTACAGAACACTGAAGCTTTCTTT
CDR3 protein: CSVQNTEAFF

clone size: many
V gene: TRBV27
D gene: TRBD2
J gene: TRBJ2-1
CDR3 DNA: TGTGCCAGCAGTTTAGGGGAACTAGCGGGGGTGGGTGAGCAGTTCTTC
CDR3 protein: CASSLGELAGVGEQFF

clone size: .
V gene: TRBV7-2
D gene: TRBD2
J gene: TRBJ2-3
CDR3 DNA: TGTGCCAGCAGCCCGAGGACTAGCGGGCCTGCCACAGATACGCAGTATTTT
CDR3 protein: CASSPRTSGPATDTQYF

clone size: .
V gene: TRBV4-1
D gene: .
J gene: TRBJ1-3
CDR3 DNA: TGCGCCAGCAGCCCTGACTGGACAGAAGGAAACACCATATATTTT
CDR3 protein: CASSPDWTEGNTIYF

clone size: few
V gene: TRBV23-1
D gene: TRBD1
J gene: TRBJ1-5
CDR3 DNA: TGCGCCAGCAGTCACTTGGACAGGGATCAGCCCCAGCATTTT
CDR3 protein: CASSHLDRDQPQHF

clone size: few
V gene: TRBV11-2
D gene: .
J gene: TRBJ2-3
CDR3 DNA: TGTGCCAGCAGCCCAGGGGTCCGCTCCGGGCAGGGCCGGGAAGATACGCAGTATTTT
CDR3 protein: CASSPGVRSGQGREDTQYF

clone size: .
V gene: TRBV5-4
D gene: TRBD1
J gene: TRBJ2-7
CDR3 DNA: TGTGCCAGCAGCACCGGACAGGGTCAGGACGAGCAGTACTTC
CDR3 protein: CASSTGQGQDEQYF

clone size: .
V gene: TRBV6-5
D gene: .
J gene: TRBJ2-2
CDR3 DNA: TGTGCCAGCAGTCAAAACTTGGAGCTGTTTTTT
CDR3 protein: CASSQNLELFF

clone size: .
V gene: TRBV10-3
D gene: .
J gene: TRBJ1-6
CDR3 DNA: TGTGCCATCAACCCGGGAGGTAATTCACCCCTCCACTTT
CDR3 protein: CAINPGGNSPLHF

clone size: .
V gene: TRBV7-2
D gene: TRBD1
J gene: TRBJ1-2
CDR3 DNA: TGTGCCAGCAGCTTAGACCCATCGACAGGGAAAATCCAGGCTAACTATGGCTACACCTTC
CDR3 protein: CASSLDPSTGKIQANYGYTF

clone size: few
V gene: TRBV27
D gene: TRBD1
J gene: TRBJ2-7
CDR3 DNA: TGTGCCAGCGGTCCGGGACAGACGAGCTACGAGCAGTACTTC
CDR3 protein: CASGPGQTSYEQYF

clone size: .
V gene: TRBV20-1
D gene: .
J gene: TRBJ2-7
CDR3 DNA: TGCAGTGCTAGAGCCGATGGGTGGGGGAGCTCCTACGAGCAGTACTTC
CDR3 protein: CSARADGWGSSYEQYF

clone size: .
V gene: TRBV6-1
D gene: TRBD2
J gene: TRBJ2-1
CDR3 DNA: TGTGCCAGCAGTGAAGATATAGCGGGGGGGCAAAATGAGCAGTTCTTC
CDR3 protein: CASSEDIAGGQNEQFF

clone size: .
V gene: TRBV27
D gene: TRBD1
J gene: TRBJ1-5
CDR3 DNA: TGTGCCAGCAGTCTTTATGGACAGGATAGCAATCAGCCCCAGCATTTT
CDR3 protein: CASSLYGQDSNQPQHF

clone size: many
V gene: TRBV7-8
D gene: .
J gene: TRBJ2-1
CDR3 DNA: TGTGCCAGCAGCTTTCAGGTCAGCTCCTACAATGAGCAGTTCTTC
CDR3 protein: CASSFQVSSYNEQFF

clone size: .
V gene: TRBV2
D gene: TRBD1
J gene: TRBJ2-1
CDR3 DNA: TGTGCCAGCAGTGAAATACGACAGGGGTATGACAATGAGCAGTTCTTC
CDR3 protein: CASSEIRQGYDNEQFF

clone size: .
V gene: TRBV12-3/TRBV12-4
D gene: TRBD1
J gene: TRBJ2-4
CDR3 DNA: TGTGCCAGTAGCGGTGATGGACAGGGGGTTGGAGTTCAGTACTTC
CDR3 protein: CASSGDGQGVGVQYF

clone size: .
V gene: TRBV6-1
D gene: TRBD1
J gene: TRBJ2-1
CDR3 DNA: TGTGCCAGCACCCCCGAGACAGGGCAAACCAATGAGCAGTTCTTC
CDR3 protein: CASTPETGQTNEQFF

clone size: .
V gene: TRBV4-1
D gene: TRBD1
J gene: TRBJ1-3
CDR3 DNA: TGCGCCAGCAGCCAACCACCGGGACAGAGTGCTGGAAACACCATATATTTT
CDR3 protein: CASSQPPGQSAGNTIYF

clone size: .
V gene: TRBV7-9
D gene: .
J gene: TRBJ2-5
CDR3 DNA: TGTGCCAGCAGCTCCCCGGGGGCCCACCGGGAGACCCAGTACTTC
CDR3 protein: CASSSPGAHRETQYF

clone size: .
V gene: TRBV10-3
D gene: .
J gene: TRBJ1-1
CDR3 DNA: TGTGCCATCAGTGAGTCGGGAGGTAGCACTGAAGCTTTCTTT
CDR3 protein: CAISESGGSTEAFF

clone size: few
V gene: TRBV6-5
D gene: .
J gene: TRBJ2-2
CDR3 DNA: TGTGCCAGCAGTTACCTCAGCGGGTCAAAGACAGGGTACACCGGGGAGCTGTTTTTT
CDR3 protein: CASSYLSGSKTGYTGELFF

clone size: .
V gene: TRBV9
D gene: .
J gene: TRBJ2-1
CDR3 DNA: TGTGCCAGCAGCGTAGTGCCCTGGTTTGGAGGTGCCGCCTACAATGAGCAGTTCTTC
CDR3 protein: CASSVVPWFGGAAYNEQFF

clone size: .
V gene: TRBV11-3
D gene: .
J gene: TRBJ2-3
CDR3 DNA: TGTGCCAGCAGCTTTGAATACACAGATACGCAGTATTTT
CDR3 protein: CASSFEYTDTQYF

clone size: .
V gene: TRBV5-6
D gene: .
J gene: TRBJ2-5
CDR3 DNA: TGTGCCAGCAGCTTGGCCTCGGGGACCCAGTACTTC
CDR3 protein: CASSLASGTQYF

clone size: many
V gene: TRBV9
D gene: TRBD2
J gene: TRBJ2-3
CDR3 DNA: TGTGCCAGCAGCGCCGGACTAGCGGGGGCCTACTTCACAGATACGCAGTATTTT
CDR3 protein: CASSAGLAGAYFTDTQYF

clone size: few
V gene: TRBV6-1
D gene: .
J gene: TRBJ2-5
CDR3 DNA: TGTGCCAGCAGTGAAGGCCTAGCAGAGACCCAGTACTTC
CDR3 protein: CASSEGLAETQYF

clone size: once
V gene: TRBV27
D gene: .
J gene: TRBJ2-3
CDR3 DNA: TGTGCCAGCCCACCGGCGGCGGGGGCCAGCACAGATACGCAGTATTTT
CDR3 protein: CASPPAAGASTDTQYF

clone size: many
V gene: TRBV7-2
D gene: .
J gene: TRBJ1-1
CDR3 DNA: TGTGCCAGCAGCTTAGATCTACAGGACACTGAAGCTTTCTTT
CDR3 protein: CASSLDLQDTEAFF

clone size: .
V gene: TRBV19
D gene: .
J gene: TRBJ2-1
CDR3 DNA: TGTGCCAGTAGTATATCGAGACGGGCCTACAATGAGCAGTTCTTC
CDR3 protein: CASSISRRAYNEQFF

clone size: many
V gene: TRBV6-1
D gene: .
J gene: TRBJ1-5
CDR3 DNA: TGTGCCAGCAGTGATCTGTATAGCAATCAGCCCCAGCATTTT
CDR3 protein: CASSDLYSNQPQHF

clone size: .
V gene: TRBV15
D gene: .
J gene: TRBJ1-5
CDR3 DNA: TGTGCCACCAGCAGAGACAGGGCTGCAAATCAGCCCCAGCATTTT
CDR3 protein: CATSRDRAANQPQHF

clone size: .
V gene: TRBV19
D gene: .
J gene: TRBJ1-1
CDR3 DNA: TGTGCCAGTAGCCCGGATGGTCTAGGGAACACTGAAGCTTTCTTT
CDR3 protein: CASSPDGLGNTEAFF

clone size: .
V gene: TRBV7-9
D gene: .
J gene: TRBJ2-3
CDR3 DNA: TGTGCCAGCAGCACAGAGGGGATTCAGGTTACGCAGTATTTT
CDR3 protein: CASSTEGIQVTQYF

clone size: .
V gene: TRBV5-4
D gene: .
J gene: TRBJ1-1
CDR3 DNA: TGTGCCAGCCAACGACCCGGGAACACTGAAGCTTTCTTT
CDR3 protein: CASQRPGNTEAFF

clone size: .
V gene: TRBV5-8
D gene: .
J gene: TRBJ2-1
CDR3 DNA: TGTGCCAGCAGCTTGGATATCCAGCACTTAGAGTTCTTC
CDR3 protein: CASSLDIQHLEFF

clone size: few
V gene: TRBV4-1
D gene: TRBD1
J gene: TRBJ2-6
CDR3 DNA: TGCGCCAGCAGCCAGGGACAGGGGGTACTTGGGGCCAACGTCCTGACTTTC
CDR3 protein: CASSQGQGVLGANVLTF

clone size: many
V gene: TRBV7-8
D gene: .
J gene: TRBJ1-4
CDR3 DNA: TGTGCCAGCAGCCTCGGGGTGGGGGTTAAAGAAAAACTGTTTTTT
CDR3 protein: CASSLGVGVKEKLFF